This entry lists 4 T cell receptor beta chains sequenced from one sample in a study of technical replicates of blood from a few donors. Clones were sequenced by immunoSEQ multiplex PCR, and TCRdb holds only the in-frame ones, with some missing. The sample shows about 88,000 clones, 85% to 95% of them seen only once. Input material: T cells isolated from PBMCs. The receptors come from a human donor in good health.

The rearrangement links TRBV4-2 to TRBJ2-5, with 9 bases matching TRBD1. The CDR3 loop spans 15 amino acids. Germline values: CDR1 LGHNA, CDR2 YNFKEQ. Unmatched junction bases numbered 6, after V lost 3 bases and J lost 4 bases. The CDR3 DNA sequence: TGTGCCAGCAGCCAGGGACAGGGAATTGCAGAGACCCAGTACTTC. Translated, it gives CASSQGQGIAETQYF.

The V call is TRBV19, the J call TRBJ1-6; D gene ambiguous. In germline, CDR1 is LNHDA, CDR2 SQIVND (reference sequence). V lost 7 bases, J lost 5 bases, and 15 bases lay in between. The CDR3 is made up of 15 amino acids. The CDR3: CASKAFYRDNSPLHF. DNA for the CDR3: TGTGCCAGTAAAGCCTTCTACAGAGATAATTCACCCCTCCACTTT.

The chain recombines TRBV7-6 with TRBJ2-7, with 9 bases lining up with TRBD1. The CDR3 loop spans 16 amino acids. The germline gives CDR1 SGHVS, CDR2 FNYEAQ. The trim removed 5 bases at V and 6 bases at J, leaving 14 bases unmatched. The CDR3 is CASSLRPGTGKGEQYF. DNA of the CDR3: TGTGCCAGCAGCCTCAGACCCGGGACAGGGAAAGGCGAGCAGTACTTC.

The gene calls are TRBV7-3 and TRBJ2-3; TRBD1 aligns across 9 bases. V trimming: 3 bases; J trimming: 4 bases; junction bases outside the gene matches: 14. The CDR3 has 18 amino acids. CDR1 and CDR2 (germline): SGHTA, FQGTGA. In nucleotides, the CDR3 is TGTGCCAGCAGCTTCTATTTTCTTGGGACAGGGTTGGCAGATACGCAGTATTTT. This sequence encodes CASSFYFLGTGLADTQYF.